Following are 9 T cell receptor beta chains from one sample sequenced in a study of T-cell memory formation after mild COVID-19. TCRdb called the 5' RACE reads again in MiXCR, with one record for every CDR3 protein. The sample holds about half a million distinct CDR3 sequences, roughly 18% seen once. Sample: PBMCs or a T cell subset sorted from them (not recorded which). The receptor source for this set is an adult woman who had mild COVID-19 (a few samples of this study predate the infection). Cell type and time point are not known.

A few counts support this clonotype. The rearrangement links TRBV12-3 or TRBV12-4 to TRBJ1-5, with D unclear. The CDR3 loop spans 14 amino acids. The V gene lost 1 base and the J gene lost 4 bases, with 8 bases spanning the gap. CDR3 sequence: CASSLVFQNQPQHF. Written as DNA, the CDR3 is TGTGCCAGCAGTTTAGTGTTCCAGAATCAGCCCCAGCATTTT.

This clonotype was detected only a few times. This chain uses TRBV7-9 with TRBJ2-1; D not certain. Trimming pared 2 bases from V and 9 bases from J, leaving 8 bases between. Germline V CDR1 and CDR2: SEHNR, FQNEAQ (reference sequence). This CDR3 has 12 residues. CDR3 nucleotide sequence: TGTGCCAGCAGCTTATCCAGAAGTGAGCAGTTCTTC. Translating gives CASSLSRSEQFF. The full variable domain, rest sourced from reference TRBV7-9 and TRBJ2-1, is DTGVSQNPRHKITKRGQNVTFRCDPISEHNRLYWYRQTLGQGPEFLTYFQNEAQLEKSRLLSDRFSAERPKGSFSTLEIQRTEQGDSAMYLCASSLSRSEQFFGPGTRLTVL.

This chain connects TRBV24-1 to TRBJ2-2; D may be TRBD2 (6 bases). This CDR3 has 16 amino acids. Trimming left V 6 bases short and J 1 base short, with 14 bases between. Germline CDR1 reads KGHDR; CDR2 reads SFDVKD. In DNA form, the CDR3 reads TGTGCCACCAGTTACCGCGGGACGGTGAACACCGGGGAGCTGTTTTTT. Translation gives CATSYRGTVNTGELFF.

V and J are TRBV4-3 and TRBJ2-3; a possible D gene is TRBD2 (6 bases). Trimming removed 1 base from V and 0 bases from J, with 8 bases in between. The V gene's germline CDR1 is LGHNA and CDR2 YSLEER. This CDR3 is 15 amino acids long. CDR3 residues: CASSQGGDSTDTQYF. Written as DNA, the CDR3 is TGCGCCAGCAGCCAAGGGGGGGACAGCACAGATACGCAGTATTTT.

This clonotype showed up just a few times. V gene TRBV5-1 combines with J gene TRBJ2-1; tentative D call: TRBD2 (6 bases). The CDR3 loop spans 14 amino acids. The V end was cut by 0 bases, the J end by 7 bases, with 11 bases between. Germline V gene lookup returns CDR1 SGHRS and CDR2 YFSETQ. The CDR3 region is CASSLAGGANEQFF. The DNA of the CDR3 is TGCGCCAGCAGCTTGGCAGGCGGGGCTAATGAGCAGTTCTTC.

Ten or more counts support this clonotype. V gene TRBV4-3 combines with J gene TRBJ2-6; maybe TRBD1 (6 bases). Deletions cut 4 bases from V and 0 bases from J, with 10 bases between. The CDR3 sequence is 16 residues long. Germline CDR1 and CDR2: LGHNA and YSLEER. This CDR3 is CASSLDSFSGANVLTF. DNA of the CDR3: TGCGCCAGCAGCCTGGACAGTTTCTCTGGGGCCAACGTCCTGACTTTC.

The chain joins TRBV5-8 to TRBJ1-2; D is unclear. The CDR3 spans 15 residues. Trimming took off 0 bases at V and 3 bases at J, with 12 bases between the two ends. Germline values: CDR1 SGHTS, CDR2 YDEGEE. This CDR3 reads CASSLVGEGDYGYTF. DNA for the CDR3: TGTGCCAGCAGCTTGGTTGGGGAGGGCGACTATGGCTACACCTTC.

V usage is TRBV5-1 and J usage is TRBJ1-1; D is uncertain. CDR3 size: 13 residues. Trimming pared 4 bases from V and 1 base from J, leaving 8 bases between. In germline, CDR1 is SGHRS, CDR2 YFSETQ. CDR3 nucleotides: TGCGCCAGCAGCGCCGGAGCGAACACTGAAGCTTTCTTT. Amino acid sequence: CASSAGANTEAFF. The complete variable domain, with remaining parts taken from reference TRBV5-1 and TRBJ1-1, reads KAGVTQTPRYLIKTRGQQVTLSCSPISGHRSVSWYQQTPGQGLQFLFEYFSETQRNKGNFPGRFSGRQFSNSRSEMNVSTLELGDSALYLCASSAGANTEAFFGQGTRLTVV.

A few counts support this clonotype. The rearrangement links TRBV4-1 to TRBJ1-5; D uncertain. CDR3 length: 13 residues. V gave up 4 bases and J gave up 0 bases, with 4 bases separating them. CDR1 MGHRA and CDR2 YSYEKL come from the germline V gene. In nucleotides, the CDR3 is TGCGCCAGCAGCCCGAATAGCAATCAGCCCCAGCATTTT. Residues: CASSPNSNQPQHF.